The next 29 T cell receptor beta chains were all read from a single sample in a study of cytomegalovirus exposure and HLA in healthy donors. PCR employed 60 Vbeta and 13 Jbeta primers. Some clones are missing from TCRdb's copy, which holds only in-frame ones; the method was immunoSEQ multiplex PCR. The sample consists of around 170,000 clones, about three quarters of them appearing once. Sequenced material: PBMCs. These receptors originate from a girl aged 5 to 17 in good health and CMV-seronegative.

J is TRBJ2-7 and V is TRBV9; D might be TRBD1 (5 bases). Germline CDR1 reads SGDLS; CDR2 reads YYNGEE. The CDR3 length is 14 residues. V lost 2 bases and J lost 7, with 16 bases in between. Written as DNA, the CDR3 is TGTGCCAGCAGCGTGCCAGGGCGTGGTGGAGAGCAGTACTTC. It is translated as CASSVPGRGGEQYF.

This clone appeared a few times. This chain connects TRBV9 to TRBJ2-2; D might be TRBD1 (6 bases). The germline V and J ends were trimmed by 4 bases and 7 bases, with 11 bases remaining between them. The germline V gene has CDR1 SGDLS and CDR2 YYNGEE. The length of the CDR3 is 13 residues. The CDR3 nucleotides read TGTGCCAGCAGCCCGACAGGTCTCGGGGAGCTGTTTTTT. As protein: CASSPTGLGELFF.

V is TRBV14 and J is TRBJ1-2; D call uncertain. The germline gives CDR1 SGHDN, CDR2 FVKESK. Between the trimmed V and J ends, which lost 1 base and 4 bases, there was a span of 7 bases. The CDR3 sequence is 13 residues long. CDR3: CASSQGGGYGYTF. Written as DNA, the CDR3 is TGTGCCAGCAGCCAAGGGGGAGGCTATGGCTACACCTTC.

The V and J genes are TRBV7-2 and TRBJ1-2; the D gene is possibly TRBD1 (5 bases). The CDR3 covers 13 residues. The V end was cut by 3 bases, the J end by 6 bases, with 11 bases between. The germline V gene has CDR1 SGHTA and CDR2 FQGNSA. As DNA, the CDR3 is TGTGCCAGCAGCTTCAGGGCGAGGAATGGCTACACCTTC. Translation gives CASSFRARNGYTF.

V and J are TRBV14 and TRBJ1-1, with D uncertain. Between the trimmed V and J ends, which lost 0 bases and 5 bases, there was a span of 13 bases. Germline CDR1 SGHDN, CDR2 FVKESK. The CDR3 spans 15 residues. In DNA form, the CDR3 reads TGTGCCAGCAGCCAAGAGAGGATCAGAGGGACTGAAGCTTTCTTT. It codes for CASSQERIRGTEAFF.

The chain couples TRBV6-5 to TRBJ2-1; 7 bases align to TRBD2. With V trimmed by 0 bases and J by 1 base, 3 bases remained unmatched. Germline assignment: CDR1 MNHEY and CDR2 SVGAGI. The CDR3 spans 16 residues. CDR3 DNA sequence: TGTGCCAGCAGTTACTCCCTAGCGGAGTCCTACAATGAGCAGTTCTTC. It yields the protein CASSYSLAESYNEQFF.

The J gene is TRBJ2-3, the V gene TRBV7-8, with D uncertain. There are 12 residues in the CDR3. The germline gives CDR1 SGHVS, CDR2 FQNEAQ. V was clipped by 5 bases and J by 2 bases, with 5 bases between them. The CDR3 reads CASSNYTDTQYF. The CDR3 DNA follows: TGTGCCAGCAGCAACTACACAGATACGCAGTATTTT.

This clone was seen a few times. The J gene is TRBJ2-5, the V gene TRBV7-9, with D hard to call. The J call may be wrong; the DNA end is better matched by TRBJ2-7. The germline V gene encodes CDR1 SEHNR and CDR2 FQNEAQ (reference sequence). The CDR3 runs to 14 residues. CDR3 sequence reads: CASSLEPLGDEQYF. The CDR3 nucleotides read TGTGCCAGCAGCTTAGAGCCCCTAGGTGACGAGCAGTACTTC.

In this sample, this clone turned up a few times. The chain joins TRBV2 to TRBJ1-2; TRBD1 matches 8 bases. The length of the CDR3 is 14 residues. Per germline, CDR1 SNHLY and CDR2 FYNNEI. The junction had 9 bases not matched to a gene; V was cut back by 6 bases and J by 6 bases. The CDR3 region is CASRGPGGVDGYTF. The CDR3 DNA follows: TGTGCCAGCAGAGGCCCAGGGGGCGTAGATGGCTACACCTTC.

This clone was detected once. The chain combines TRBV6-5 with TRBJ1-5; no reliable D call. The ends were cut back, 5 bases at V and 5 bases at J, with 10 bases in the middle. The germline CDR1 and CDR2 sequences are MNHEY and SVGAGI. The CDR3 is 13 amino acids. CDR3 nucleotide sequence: TGTGCCAGCAGTCGGGCAGCGGATCAGCCCCAGCATTTT. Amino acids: CASSRAADQPQHF.

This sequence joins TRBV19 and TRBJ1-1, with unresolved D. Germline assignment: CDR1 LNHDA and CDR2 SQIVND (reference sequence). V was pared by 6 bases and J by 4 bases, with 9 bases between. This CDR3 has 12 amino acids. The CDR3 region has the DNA TGTGCCAGTAGAGGTAGAGGCACTGAAGCTTTCTTT. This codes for CASRGRGTEAFF.

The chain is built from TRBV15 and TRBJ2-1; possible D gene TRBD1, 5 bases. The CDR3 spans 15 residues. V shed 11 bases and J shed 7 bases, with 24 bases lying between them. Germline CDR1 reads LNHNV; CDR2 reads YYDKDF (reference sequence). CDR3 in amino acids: CASNRGGREGNEQFF. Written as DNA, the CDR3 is TGTGCCTCAAACCGAGGCGGCAGGGAAGGGAATGAGCAGTTCTTC.

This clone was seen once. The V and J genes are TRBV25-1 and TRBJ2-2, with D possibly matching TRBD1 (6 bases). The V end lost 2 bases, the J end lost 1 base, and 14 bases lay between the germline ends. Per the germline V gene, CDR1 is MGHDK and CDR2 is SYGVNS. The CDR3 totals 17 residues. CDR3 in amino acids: CASSELGAGKNTGELFF. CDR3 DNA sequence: TGTGCCAGCAGTGAACTGGGGGCAGGGAAGAACACCGGGGAGCTGTTTTTT.

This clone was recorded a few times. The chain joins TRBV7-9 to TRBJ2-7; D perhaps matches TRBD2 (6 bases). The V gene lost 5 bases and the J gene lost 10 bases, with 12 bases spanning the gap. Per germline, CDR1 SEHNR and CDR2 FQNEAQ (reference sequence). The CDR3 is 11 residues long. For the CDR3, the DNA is TGTGCCAGCAGCGCCGGGGGAGTTCAGTACTTC. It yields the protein CASSAGGVQYF.

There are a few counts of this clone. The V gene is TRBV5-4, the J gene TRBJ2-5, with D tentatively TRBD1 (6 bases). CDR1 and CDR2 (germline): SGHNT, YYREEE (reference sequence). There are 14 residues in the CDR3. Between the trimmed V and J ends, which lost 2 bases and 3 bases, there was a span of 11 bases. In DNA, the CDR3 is TGTGCCAGCAGCTTACGGGACATTAAAGAGACCCAGTACTTC. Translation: CASSLRDIKETQYF.

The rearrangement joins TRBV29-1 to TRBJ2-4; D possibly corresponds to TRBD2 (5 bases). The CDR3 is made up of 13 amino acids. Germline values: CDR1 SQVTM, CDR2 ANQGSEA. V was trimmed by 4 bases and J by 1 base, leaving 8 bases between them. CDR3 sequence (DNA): TGCAGCGTTGGGACTCTTGCCAAAAACATTCAGTACTTC. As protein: CSVGTLAKNIQYF.

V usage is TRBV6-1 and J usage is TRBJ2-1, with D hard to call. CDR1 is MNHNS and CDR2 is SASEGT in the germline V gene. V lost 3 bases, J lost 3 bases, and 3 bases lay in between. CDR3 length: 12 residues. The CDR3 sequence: CASSDSYNEQFF. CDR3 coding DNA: TGTGCCAGCAGTGACAGCTACAATGAGCAGTTCTTC.

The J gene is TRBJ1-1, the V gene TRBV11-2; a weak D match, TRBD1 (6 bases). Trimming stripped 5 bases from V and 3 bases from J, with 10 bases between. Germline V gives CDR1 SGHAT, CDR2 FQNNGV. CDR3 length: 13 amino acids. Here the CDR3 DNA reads TGTGCCAGCAGCACCAGGGGTGACACTGAAGCTTTCTTT. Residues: CASSTRGDTEAFF.

In nucleotides, the CDR3 is TGTGCCAGCAGTTTACGGGCAGGGGCCACCCTAGGCTACACCTTC. This encodes CASSLRAGATLGYTF. The chain couples TRBV27 to TRBJ1-2, with a tentative D call TRBD1 (6 bases). This CDR3 is built from 15 residues. V lost 2 bases and J lost 8, with 18 bases in between. Germline CDR1 MNHEY, CDR2 SMNVEV (reference sequence).

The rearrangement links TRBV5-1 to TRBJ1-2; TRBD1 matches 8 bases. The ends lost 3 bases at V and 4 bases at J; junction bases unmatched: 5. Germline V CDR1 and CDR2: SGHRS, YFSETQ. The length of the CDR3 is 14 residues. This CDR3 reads CASSSETGGYGYTF. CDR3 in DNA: TGCGCCAGCAGCTCCGAAACAGGGGGCTATGGCTACACCTTC.

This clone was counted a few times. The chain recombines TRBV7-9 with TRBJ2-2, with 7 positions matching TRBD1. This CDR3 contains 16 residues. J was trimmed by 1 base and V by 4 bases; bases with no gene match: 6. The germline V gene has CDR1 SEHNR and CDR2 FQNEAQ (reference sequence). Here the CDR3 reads CASSSHRGQNTGELFF. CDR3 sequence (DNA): TGTGCCAGCAGCTCTCACAGGGGCCAGAACACCGGGGAGCTGTTTTTT.

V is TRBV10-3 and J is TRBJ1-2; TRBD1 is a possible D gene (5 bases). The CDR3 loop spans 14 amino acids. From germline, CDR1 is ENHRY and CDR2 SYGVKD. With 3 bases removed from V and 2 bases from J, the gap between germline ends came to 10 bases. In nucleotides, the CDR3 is TGTGCCATCAGTGATTTGTCAGGGAACTATGGCTACACCTTC. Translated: CAISDLSGNYGYTF.

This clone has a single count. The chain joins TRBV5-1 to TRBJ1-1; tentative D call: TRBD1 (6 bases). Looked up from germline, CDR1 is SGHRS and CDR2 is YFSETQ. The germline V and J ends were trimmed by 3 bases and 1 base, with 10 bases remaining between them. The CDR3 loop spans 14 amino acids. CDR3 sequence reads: CASSSDRPNTEAFF. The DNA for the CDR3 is TGCGCCAGCAGCTCCGACAGGCCGAACACTGAAGCTTTCTTT.

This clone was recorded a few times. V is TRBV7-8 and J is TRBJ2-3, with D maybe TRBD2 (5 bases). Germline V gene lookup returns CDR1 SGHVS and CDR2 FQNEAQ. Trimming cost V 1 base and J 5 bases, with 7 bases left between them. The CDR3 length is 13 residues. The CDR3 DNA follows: TGTGCCAGCAGCTTAGGTGGGAGAGATACGCAGTATTTT. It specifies CASSLGGRDTQYF.

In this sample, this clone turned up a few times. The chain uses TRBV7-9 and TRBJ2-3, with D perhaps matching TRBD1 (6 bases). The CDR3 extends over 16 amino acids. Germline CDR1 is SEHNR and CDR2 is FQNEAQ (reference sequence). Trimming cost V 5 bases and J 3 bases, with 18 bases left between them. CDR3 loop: CASSPTPAGVTDTQYF. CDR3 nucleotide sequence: TGTGCCAGCAGCCCCACCCCGGCAGGGGTGACAGATACGCAGTATTTT.

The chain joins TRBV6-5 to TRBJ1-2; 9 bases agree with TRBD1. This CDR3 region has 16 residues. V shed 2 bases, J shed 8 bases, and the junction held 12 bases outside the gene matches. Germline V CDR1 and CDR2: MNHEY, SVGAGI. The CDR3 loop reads CASSYLPRDRVLGYTF. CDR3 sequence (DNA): TGTGCCAGCAGTTACCTCCCCCGGGACAGGGTTTTGGGCTACACCTTC.

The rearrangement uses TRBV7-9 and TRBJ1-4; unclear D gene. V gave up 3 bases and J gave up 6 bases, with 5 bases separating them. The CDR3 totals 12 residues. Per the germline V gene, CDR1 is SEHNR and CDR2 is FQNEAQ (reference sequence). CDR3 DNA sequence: TGTGCCAGCAGCTTGGTAGATGAAAAACTGTTTTTT. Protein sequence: CASSLVDEKLFF.

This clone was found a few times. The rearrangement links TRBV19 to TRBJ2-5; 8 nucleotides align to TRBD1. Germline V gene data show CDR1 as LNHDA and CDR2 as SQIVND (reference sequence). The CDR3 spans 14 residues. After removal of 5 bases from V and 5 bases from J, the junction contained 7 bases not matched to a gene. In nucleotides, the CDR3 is TGTGCCAGTAGTTCTCACAGGGGGATGGAGACCCAGTACTTC. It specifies CASSSHRGMETQYF.

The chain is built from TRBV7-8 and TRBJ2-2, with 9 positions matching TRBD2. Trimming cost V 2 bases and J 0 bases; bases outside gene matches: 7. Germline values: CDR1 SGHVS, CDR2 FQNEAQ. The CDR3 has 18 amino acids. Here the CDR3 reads CASSLTGGGAANTGELFF. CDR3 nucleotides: TGTGCCAGCAGCTTAACAGGCGGGGGGGCCGCGAACACCGGGGAGCTGTTTTTT.